A single sample gave rise to the 4 T cell receptor beta chains below, sequenced in a study of T cells in Graves' hyperthyroidism and ophthalmopathy. Amplification targeted TCR beta CDR3 regions from RNA transcripts. HTBI primers drove first-round RT-PCR of the TCR CDR3. Using its own MiXCR run on the multiplex PCR reads, TCRdb lists one record per CDR3 protein. The sample carries about 210,000 distinct CDR3 sequences, approximately 17% recorded once. Sequencing was carried out using blood. Every receptor here comes from a man aged 45-65 years with Graves' hyperthyroidism.

A note on this clonotype: A single base separates this from a much larger clone, so it may be a read error. V and J are TRBV12-3 or TRBV12-4 and TRBJ1-2; no clear D gene. The CDR3 contains 12 residues. The CDR3 here is CASGFDNYGYTF. CDR3 coding DNA: TGTGCCAGCGGTTTCGATAACTATGGCTACACCTTC.

This clonotype was observed at least ten times. The chain links TRBV7-9 to TRBJ2-1, with 13 positions matching TRBD2. The germline V gene encodes CDR1 SEHNR and CDR2 FQNEAQ (reference sequence). The CDR3 runs 15 residues. V lost 5 bases and J lost 8; bases outside the gene matches: 6. CDR3 amino acids: CASSKGLAGKYEQFF. The CDR3 DNA is TGTGCCAGCAGCAAGGGACTAGCGGGAAAGTATGAGCAGTTCTTC. Filled out from reference TRBV7-9 and TRBJ2-1, the complete variable domain reads DTGVSQNPRHKITKRGQNVTFRCDPISEHNRLYWYRQTLGQGPEFLTYFQNEAQLEKSRLLSDRFSAERPKGSFSTLEIQRTEQGDSAMYLCASSKGLAGKYEQFFGPGTRLTVL.

This chain links TRBV28 with TRBJ2-3; TRBD2 aligns across 9 bases. The CDR3 is 16 amino acids. Losses at the gene ends were 6 bases for V and 1 base for J; bases not matched to a gene: 8. CDR1 MDHEN and CDR2 SYDVKM come from the germline V gene. The CDR3 loop is CASRVAGAAGTDTQYF. The CDR3 DNA reads as TGTGCCAGCAGAGTAGCGGGAGCCGCGGGCACAGATACGCAGTATTTT.

The rearrangement joins TRBV18 to TRBJ2-3; TRBD2 matches at 9 bases. Trimming removed 6 bases from V and 0 bases from J; junction bases left unmatched: 7. This CDR3 has 16 amino acids. Germline values: CDR1 KGHSH, CDR2 LQKENI. The CDR3 nucleotides are TGTGCCAGCTCGGATACCGGGACTAGCAGCACAGATACGCAGTATTTT. It yields the protein CASSDTGTSSTDTQYF. The entire variable domain, with the rest obtained from reference TRBV18 and TRBJ2-3, is as follows: NAGVMQNPRHLVRRRGQEARLRCSPMKGHSHVYWYRQLPEEGLKFMVYLQKENIIDESGMPKERFSAEFPKEGPSILRIQQVVRGDSAAYFCASSDTGTSSTDTQYFGPGTRLTVL.